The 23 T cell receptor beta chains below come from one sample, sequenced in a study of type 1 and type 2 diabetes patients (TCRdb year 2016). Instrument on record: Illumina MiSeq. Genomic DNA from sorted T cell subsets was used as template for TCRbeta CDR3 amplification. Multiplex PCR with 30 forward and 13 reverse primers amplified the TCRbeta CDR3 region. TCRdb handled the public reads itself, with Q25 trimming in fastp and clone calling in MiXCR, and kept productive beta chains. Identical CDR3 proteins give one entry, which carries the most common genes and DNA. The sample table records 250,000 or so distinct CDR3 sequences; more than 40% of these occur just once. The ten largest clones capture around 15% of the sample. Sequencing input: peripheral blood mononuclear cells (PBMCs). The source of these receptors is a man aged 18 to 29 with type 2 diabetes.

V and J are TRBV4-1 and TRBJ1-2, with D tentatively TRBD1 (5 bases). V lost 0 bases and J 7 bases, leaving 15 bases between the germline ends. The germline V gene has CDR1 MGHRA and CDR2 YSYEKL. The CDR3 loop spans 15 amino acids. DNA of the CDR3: TGCGCCAGCAGCCAAGACAGGGCTGGGAATGGTGGCTACACCTTC. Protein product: CASSQDRAGNGGYTF.

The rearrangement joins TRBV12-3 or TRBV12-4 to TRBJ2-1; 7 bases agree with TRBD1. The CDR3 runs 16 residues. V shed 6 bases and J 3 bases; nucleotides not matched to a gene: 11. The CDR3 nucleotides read TGTGCCAGCAGCCACCTAGCCGGACAGGTCTACAATGAGCAGTTCTTC. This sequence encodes CASSHLAGQVYNEQFF.

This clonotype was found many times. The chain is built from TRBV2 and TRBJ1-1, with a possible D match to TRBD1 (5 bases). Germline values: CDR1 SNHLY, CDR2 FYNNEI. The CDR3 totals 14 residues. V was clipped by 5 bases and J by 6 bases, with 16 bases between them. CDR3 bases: TGTGCCAGCAGTTGGGGGGAAGTTGTCTCTGAAGCTTTCTTT. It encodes CASSWGEVVSEAFF.

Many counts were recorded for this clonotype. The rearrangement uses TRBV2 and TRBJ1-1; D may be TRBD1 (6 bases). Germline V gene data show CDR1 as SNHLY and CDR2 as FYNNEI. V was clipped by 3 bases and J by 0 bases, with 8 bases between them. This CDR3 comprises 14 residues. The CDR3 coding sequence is TGTGCCAGCAGTGAGGACAGCCTGAACACTGAAGCTTTCTTT. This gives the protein CASSEDSLNTEAFF.

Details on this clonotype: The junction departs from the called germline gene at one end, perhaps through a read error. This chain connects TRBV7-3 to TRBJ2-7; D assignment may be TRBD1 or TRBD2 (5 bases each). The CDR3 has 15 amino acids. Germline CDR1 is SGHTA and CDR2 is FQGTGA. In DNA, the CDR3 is TGCGCCAGCAGCCAGGGACCCGGGACGGCCTACGAGCAGTACTTC. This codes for CASSQGPGTAYEQYF.

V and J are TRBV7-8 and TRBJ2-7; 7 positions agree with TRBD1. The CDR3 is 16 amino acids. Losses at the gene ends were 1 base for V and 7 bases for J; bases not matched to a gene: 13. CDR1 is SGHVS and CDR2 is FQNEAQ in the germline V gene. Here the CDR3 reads CASSLGWRQGVWEQYF. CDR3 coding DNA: TGTGCCAGCAGCTTAGGTTGGAGACAGGGTGTTTGGGAGCAGTACTTC.

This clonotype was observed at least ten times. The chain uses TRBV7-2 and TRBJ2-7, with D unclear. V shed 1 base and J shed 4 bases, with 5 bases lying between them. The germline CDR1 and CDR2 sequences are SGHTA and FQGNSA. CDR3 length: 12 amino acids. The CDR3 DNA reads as TGTGCCAGCAGCTTAGTGCCGTACGAGCAGTACTTC. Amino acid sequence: CASSLVPYEQYF.

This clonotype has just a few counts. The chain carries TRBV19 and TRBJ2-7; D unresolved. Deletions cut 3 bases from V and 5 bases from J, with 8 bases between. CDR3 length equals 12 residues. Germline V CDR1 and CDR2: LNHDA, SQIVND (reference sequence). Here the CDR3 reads CASSIWGNEQYF. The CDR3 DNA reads TGTGCCAGTAGTATTTGGGGAAACGAGCAGTACTTC.

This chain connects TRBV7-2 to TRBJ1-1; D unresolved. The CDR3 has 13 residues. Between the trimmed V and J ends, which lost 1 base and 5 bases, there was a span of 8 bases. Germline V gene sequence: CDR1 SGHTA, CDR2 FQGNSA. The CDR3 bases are TGTGCCAGCAGCTTAGGGGTTTCTACTGAAGCTTTCTTT. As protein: CASSLGVSTEAFF.

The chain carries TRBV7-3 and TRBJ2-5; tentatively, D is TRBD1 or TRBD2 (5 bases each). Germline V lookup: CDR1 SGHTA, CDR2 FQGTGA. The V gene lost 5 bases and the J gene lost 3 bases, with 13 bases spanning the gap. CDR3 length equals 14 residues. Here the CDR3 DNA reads TGTGCCAGCAGCCCGAATGGGGGTGAAGAGACCCAGTACTTC. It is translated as CASSPNGGEETQYF.

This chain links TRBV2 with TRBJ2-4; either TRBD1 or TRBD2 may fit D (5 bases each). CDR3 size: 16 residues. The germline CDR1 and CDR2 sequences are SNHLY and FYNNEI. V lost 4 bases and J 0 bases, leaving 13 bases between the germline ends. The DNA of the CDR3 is TGTGCCAGCAGTGGGGACCGCGAACTAGCCAAAAACATTCAGTACTTC. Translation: CASSGDRELAKNIQYF.

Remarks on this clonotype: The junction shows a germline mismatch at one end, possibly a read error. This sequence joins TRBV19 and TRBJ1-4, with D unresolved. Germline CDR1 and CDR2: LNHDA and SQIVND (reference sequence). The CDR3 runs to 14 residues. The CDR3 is CASHDSSWGEELFF. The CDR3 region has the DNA TGTGCCAGTCATGACTCTTCGTGGGGTGAAGAACTGTTTTTT. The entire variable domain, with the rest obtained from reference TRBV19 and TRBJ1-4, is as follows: DGGITQSPKYLFRKEGQNVTLSCEQNLNHDAMYWYRQDPGQGLRLIYYSQIVNDFQKGDIAEGYSVSREKKESFPLTVTSAQKNPTAFYLCASHDSSWGEELFFGSGTQLSVL.

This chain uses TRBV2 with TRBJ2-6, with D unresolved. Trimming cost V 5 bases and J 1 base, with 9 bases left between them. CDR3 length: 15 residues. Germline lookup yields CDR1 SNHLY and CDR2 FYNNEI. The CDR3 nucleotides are TGTGCCAGCAGTTCTAGGCAGTCTGGGGCCAACGTCCTGACTTTC. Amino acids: CASSSRQSGANVLTF. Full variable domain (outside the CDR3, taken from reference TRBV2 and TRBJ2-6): EPEVTQTPSHQVTQMGQEVILRCVPISNHLYFYWYRQILGQKVEFLVSFYNNEISEKSEIFDDQFSVERPDGSNFTLKIRSTKLEDSAMYFCASSSRQSGANVLTFGAGSRLTVL.

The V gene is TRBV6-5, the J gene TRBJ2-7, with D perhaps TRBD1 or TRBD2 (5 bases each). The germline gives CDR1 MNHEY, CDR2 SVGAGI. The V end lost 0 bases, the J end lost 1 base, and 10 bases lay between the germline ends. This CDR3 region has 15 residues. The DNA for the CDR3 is TGTGCCAGCAGTTACTCCCGGGACGGGTCCTACGAGCAGTACTTC. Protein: CASSYSRDGSYEQYF.

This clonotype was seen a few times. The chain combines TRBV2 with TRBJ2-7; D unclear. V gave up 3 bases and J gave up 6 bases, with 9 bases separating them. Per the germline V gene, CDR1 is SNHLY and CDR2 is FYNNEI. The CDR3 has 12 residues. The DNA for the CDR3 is TGTGCCAGCAGTGACGGCGGCGCCGAGCAGTACTTC. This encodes CASSDGGAEQYF.

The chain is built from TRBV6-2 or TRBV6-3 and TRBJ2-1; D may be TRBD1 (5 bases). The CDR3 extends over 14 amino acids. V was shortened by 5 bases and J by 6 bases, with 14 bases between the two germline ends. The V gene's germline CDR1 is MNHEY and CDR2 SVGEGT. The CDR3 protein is CASSLDRYGNEQFF. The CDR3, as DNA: TGTGCCAGCAGTCTAGACAGATATGGCAATGAGCAGTTCTTC.

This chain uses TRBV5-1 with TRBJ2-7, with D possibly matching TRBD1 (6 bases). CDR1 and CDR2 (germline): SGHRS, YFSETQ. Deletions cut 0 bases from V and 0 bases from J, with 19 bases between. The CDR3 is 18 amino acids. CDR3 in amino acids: CASSLATRGSASSYEQYF. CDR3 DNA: TGCGCCAGCAGCTTGGCGACGAGGGGGTCCGCCTCCTCCTACGAGCAGTACTTC.

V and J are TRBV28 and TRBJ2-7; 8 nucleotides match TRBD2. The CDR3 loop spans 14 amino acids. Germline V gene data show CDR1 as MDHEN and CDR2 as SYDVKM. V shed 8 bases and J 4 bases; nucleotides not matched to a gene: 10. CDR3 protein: CASVHRGGFYEQYF. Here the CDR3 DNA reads TGTGCCAGCGTCCACCGGGGGGGGTTTTACGAGCAGTACTTC.

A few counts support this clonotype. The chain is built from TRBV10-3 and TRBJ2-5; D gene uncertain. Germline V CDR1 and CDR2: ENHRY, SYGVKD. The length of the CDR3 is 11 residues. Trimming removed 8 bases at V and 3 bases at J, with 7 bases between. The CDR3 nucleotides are TGTGCCATCGGTCCTAAAGAGACCCAGTACTTC. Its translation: CAIGPKETQYF.

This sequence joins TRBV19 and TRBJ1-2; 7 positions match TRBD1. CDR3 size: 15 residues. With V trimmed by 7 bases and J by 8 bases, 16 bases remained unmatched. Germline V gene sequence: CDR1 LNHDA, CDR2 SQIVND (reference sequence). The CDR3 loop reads CASTPGQAPIGGYTF. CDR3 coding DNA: TGTGCCAGTACCCCCGGACAGGCGCCCATCGGCGGCTACACCTTC.

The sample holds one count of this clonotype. The CDR3 region is CASSIDPRTYQPQHF. In nucleotides, the CDR3 is TGTGCCAGTAGTATAGATCCACGGACATATCAGCCCCAGCATTTT. The genes are TRBV19 and TRBJ1-5; possibly TRBD1 for D (5 bases). Trimming shortened V by 0 bases and J by 5 bases, and 11 bases separated the two germline ends. The CDR3 contains 15 residues. The germline V gene encodes CDR1 LNHDA and CDR2 SQIVND (reference sequence).

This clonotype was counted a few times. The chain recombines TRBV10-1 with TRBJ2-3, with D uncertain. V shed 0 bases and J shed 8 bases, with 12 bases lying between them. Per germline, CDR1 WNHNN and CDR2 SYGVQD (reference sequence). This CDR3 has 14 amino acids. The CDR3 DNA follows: TGCGCCAGCAGTGAGTCATGGGTTTGGGGTACGCAGTATTTT. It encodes CASSESWVWGTQYF.

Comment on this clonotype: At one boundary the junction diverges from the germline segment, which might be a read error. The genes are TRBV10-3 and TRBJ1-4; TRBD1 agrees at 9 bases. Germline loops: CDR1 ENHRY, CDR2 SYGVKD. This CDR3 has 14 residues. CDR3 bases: TGTGCCATCAGTGGCGAACAGGGGGCGGGAAAACTGTTTTTC. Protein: CAISGEQGAGKLFF.